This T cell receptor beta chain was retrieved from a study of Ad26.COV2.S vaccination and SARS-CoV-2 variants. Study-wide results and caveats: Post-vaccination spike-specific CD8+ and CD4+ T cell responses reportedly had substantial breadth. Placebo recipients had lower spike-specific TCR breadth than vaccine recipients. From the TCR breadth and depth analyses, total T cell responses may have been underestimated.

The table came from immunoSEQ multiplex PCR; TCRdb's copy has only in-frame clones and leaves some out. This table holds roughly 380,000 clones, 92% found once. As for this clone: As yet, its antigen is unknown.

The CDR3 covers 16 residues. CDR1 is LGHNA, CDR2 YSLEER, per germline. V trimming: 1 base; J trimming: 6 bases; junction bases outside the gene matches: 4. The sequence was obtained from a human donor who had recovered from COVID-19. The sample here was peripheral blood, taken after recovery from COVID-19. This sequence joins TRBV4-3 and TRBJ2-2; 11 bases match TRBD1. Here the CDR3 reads CASSQGGQGAAGELFF. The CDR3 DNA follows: TGCGCCAGCAGCCAAGGAGGACAGGGGGCGGCCGGGGAGCTGTTTTTT.